This T cell receptor beta chain was identified during a study of shared clonotypes between healthy human individuals. The protocol was immunoSEQ multiplex PCR, while the TCRdb copy is restricted to in-frame clones and leaves out a portion. This table holds about 1.5 million clones, under 99% found once. To note about this clone: This same CDR3 is encoded by further DNA sequences in the sample.

The receptor comes from a man aged 25-45 years in good health. Sequencing input: naive CD4+ T cells sorted from blood. The sample's subset: CD45RA+ positively selected.

The CDR3 spells CASSILNEQFF. Here the CDR3 DNA reads TGTGCCAGTAGTATACTAAATGAGCAGTTCTTC. The V call is TRBV19, the J call TRBJ2-1; D ambiguous. Germline CDR1 is LNHDA and CDR2 is SQIVND (reference sequence). This CDR3 has 11 amino acids. V gave up 2 bases and J gave up 7 bases, with 3 bases separating them.